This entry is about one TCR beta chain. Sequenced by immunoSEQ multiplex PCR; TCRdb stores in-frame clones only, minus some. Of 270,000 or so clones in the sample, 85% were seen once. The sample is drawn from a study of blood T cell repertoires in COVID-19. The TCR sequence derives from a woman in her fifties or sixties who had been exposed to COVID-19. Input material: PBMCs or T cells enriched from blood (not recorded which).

Here the CDR3 DNA reads TGCGCCAGCAGCTTGGCCGGGACAGGGGGCTCCTACGAGCAGTACTTC. Translation: CASSLAGTGGSYEQYF. The chain is built from TRBV5-1 and TRBJ2-7; 11 nucleotides align to TRBD1. V was pared by 0 bases and J by 0 bases, with 2 bases of the junction left unmatched. This CDR3 is built from 16 residues. Looked up from germline, CDR1 is SGHRS and CDR2 is YFSETQ.